This entry is about one T cell receptor beta chain. cDNA came from around 0.54 to 1 ug RNA primed by random hexamers. immunoSEQ multiplex PCR amplified TCR beta CDR3 across 54 Vbeta, 13 Jbeta. TCRdb fed the immunoSEQ multiplex PCR reads into MiXCR, producing one record per CDR3 protein. Found here are about 250,000 distinct CDR3 sequences, 93% of them singletons; the top ten hold approximately 0.07%. This CDR3 is 16 amino acids long. J was trimmed by 2 bases and V by 6 bases; bases with no gene match: 8. The germline V gene encodes CDR1 MNHNS and CDR2 SASEGT. CD8+ and CD4+ T cells taken from blood had their TCR beta sequenced. The data are from a study of CD8 T cells in Susac syndrome.

The receptor's source is a human donor with multiple sclerosis. Sequencing was carried out using CD4+ T cells from PBMCs. The rearrangement joins TRBV6-1 to TRBJ2-3, with 10 bases aligning to TRBD2. In DNA form, the CDR3 reads TGTGCCAGCAGAACCAGCGGGGGGGGATCCACAGATACGCAGTATTTT. This gives the protein CASRTSGGGSTDTQYF.